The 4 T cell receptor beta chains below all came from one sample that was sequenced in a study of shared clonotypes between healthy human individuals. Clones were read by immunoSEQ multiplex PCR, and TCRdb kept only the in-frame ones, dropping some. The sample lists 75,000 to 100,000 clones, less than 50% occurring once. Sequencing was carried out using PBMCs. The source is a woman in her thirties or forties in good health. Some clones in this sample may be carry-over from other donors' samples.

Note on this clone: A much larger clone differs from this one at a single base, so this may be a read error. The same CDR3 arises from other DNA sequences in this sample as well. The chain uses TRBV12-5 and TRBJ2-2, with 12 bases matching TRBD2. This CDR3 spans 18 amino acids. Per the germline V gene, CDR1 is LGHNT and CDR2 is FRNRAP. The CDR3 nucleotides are TGTGCTAGTGGTCCTCGACTAGCGGGAGCATTGGGCACCGGGGAGCTATTTTTT. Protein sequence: CASGPRLAGALGTGELFF.

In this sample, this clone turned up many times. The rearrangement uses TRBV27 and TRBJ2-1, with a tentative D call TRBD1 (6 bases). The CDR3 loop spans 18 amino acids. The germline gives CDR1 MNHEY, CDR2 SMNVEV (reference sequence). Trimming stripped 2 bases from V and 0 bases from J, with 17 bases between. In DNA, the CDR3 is TGTGCCAGCAGTTTACTAGGACAGCTCGACACCTCCTACAATGAGCAGTTCTTC. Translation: CASSLLGQLDTSYNEQFF.

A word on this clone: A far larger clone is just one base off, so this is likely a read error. The CDR3 nucleotides are TGTGCCAGCAGTCCCAACTGGTCCTACGAGCAGTACTTC. This gives the protein CASSPNWSYEQYF. The chain couples TRBV2 to TRBJ2-7; the D is unclear. V was pared by 5 bases and J by 1 base, with 9 bases between. Germline V gives CDR1 SNHLY, CDR2 FYNNEI. This CDR3 comprises 13 residues.

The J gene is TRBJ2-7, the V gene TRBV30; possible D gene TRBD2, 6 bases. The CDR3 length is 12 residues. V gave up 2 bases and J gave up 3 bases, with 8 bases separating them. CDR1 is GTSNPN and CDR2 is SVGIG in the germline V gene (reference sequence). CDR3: CAWSLTSYEQYF. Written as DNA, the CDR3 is TGTGCCTGGAGTCTGACTAGCTACGAGCAGTACTTC.